These 24 T cell receptor beta chains originate from one sample sequenced in a study of shared clonotypes between healthy human individuals. Generated by immunoSEQ multiplex PCR, the TCRdb table keeps only in-frame clones and is missing some. The table records fewer than 2.5 million clones, approximately 94% of them present only once. The sequenced sample was naive CD4+ T cells from PBMCs. The subset denotes: CD45RA+ positively selected. The receptors here all came from a man between 18 and 35 years old in good health. Some clones in this sample may be carry-over from other donors' samples.

The chain employs TRBV11-2 and TRBJ1-1; D perhaps matches TRBD1 (5 bases). The CDR3 runs to 14 residues. Germline CDR1 is SGHAT and CDR2 is FQNNGV. V was pared by 5 bases and J by 2 bases, with 12 bases between. This CDR3 reads CASSRQIPNTEAFF. Here the CDR3 DNA reads TGTGCCAGCAGCCGACAGATACCTAACACTGAAGCTTTCTTT.

Details on this clone: Distinct nucleotide sequences in the sample also encode this CDR3. The chain recombines TRBV11-3 with TRBJ2-7; the D is unclear. V lost 1 base to trimming and J lost 3 bases, with 7 bases between them. The CDR3 runs 13 residues. Germline assignment: CDR1 SGHNT and CDR2 YENEEA. DNA of the CDR3: TGTGCCAGCAGCTTAGGAGCCGGCTACGAGCAGTACTTC. This sequence encodes CASSLGAGYEQYF.

Worth noting for this clone: The same CDR3 arises from other DNA sequences in this sample as well. The CDR3 loop reads CASSYGASYEQYF. DNA of the CDR3: TGTGCCAGCAGTTATGGGGCATCCTACGAGCAGTACTTC. The J gene is TRBJ2-7, the V gene TRBV6-5; TRBD1 might be the D (5 bases). CDR1 and CDR2 from the germline V gene are MNHEY and SVGAGI. The V end was cut by 3 bases, the J end by 1 base, with 7 bases between. The CDR3 extends over 13 amino acids.

The gene calls are TRBV28 and TRBJ2-2, with D possibly TRBD2 on 6 matching bases. This CDR3 spans 14 amino acids. The germline V and J ends were trimmed by 2 bases and 7 bases, with 11 bases remaining between them. The germline CDR1 and CDR2 sequences are MDHEN and SYDVKM. CDR3 bases: TGTGCCAGCAGTTTAGATTTGCGGGACGGGGAGCTGTTTTTT. This translates into CASSLDLRDGELFF.

The chain couples TRBV28 to TRBJ2-7; D could derive from TRBD1 or TRBD2 (5 bases each). This CDR3 has 16 amino acids. Germline CDR1 MDHEN, CDR2 SYDVKM. Deletions cut 7 bases from V and 3 bases from J, with 22 bases between. The CDR3 protein is CASTLPGARGSYEQYF. The CDR3 DNA reads TGTGCCAGCACCCTCCCCGGGGCCCGTGGAAGCTACGAGCAGTACTTC.

On this clone: The same CDR3 can be traced to other DNA sequences in this sample. This chain uses TRBV7-2 with TRBJ2-2; no clear D gene. This CDR3 spans 13 amino acids. V lost 2 bases to trimming and J lost 5 bases, with 6 bases between them. The germline CDR1 and CDR2 sequences are SGHTA and FQGNSA. CDR3 loop: CASSLMGTGELFF. Here the CDR3 DNA reads TGTGCCAGCAGCTTAATGGGGACCGGGGAGCTGTTTTTT. The variable domain in full, completed from reference TRBV7-2 and TRBJ2-2, reads GAGVSQSPSNKVTEKGKDVELRCDPISGHTALYWYRQSLGQGLEFLIYFQGNSAPDKSGLPSDRFSAERTGGSVSTLTIQRTQQEDSAVYLCASSLMGTGELFFGEGSRLTVL.

This clone was seen a single time. Other DNA sequences from this sample encode an identical CDR3 as well. This chain links TRBV28 with TRBJ1-5, with 7 bases lining up with TRBD1. Losses at the gene ends were 6 bases for V and 3 bases for J; bases not matched to a gene: 5. CDR1 MDHEN and CDR2 SYDVKM come from the germline V gene. The length of the CDR3 is 14 residues. The CDR3: CASSLTGPNQPQHF. CDR3 nucleotides: TGTGCCAGCAGCCTGACAGGGCCCAATCAGCCCCAGCATTTT.

This clone was seen just once. The chain uses TRBV7-3 and TRBJ2-7; 8 nucleotides align to TRBD1. V was clipped by 5 bases and J by 2 bases; unmatched bases: 8. There are 15 residues in the CDR3. Germline V gene sequence: CDR1 SGHTA, CDR2 FQGTGA. CDR3: CASSAAGRGPYEQYF. The CDR3 DNA sequence: TGTGCCAGCAGCGCAGCGGGCAGGGGGCCCTACGAGCAGTACTTC.

The chain is built from TRBV7-9 and TRBJ1-1; 9 bases match TRBD1. V lost 2 bases to trimming and J lost 6 bases; unmatched junction nucleotides: 13. In germline, CDR1 is SEHNR, CDR2 FQNEAQ (reference sequence). CDR3 length equals 17 residues. In DNA form, the CDR3 reads TGTGCCAGCAGCTTACCGCTAGCTACAGGGGGCTGGGCTGAAGCTTTCTTT. Translation gives CASSLPLATGGWAEAFF.

In this sample, this clone turned up once. The genes are TRBV5-1 and TRBJ1-4, with unresolved D. CDR1 and CDR2 from the germline V gene are SGHRS and YFSETQ. This CDR3 is built from 15 residues. Trimming shortened V by 4 bases and J by 8 bases, and 18 bases separated the two germline ends. The CDR3, as DNA: TGCGCCAGCAGCCCCGTGGACGTTTCCCGGGAAAAACTGTTTTTT. As protein: CASSPVDVSREKLFF.

The chain carries TRBV6-1 and TRBJ2-1; D possibly corresponds to TRBD2 (5 bases). The CDR3 totals 12 residues. Per the germline V gene, CDR1 is MNHNS and CDR2 is SASEGT. V lost 4 bases and J 8 bases, leaving 9 bases between the germline ends. The CDR3 here is CASSGGPHEQFF. CDR3 coding DNA: TGTGCCAGCAGTGGCGGGCCCCATGAGCAGTTCTTC.

Details on this clone: Other DNA sequences in the same sample also yield this CDR3. The chain is built from TRBV5-1 and TRBJ2-2, with D possibly TRBD2 on 5 matching bases. The CDR3 loop spans 13 amino acids. Germline lookup yields CDR1 SGHRS and CDR2 YFSETQ. Trimming removed 0 bases from V and 6 bases from J, with 6 bases in between. CDR3 coding DNA: TGCGCCAGCAGCTTGGTCGGGGCCGGGGAGCTGTTTTTT. Protein sequence: CASSLVGAGELFF.

J is TRBJ2-5 and V is TRBV2; 10 positions agree with TRBD1. V lost 5 bases, J lost 4 bases, and 7 bases stayed unmatched. Germline V gene lookup returns CDR1 SNHLY and CDR2 FYNNEI. CDR3 size: 15 residues. CDR3 loop: CASSPRDRGGETQYF. The CDR3 nucleotides are TGTGCCAGCAGTCCCCGGGACAGGGGAGGAGAGACCCAGTACTTC.

The V call is TRBV20-1, the J call TRBJ1-5; D is unclear. Looked up from germline, CDR1 is DFQATT and CDR2 is SNEGSKA (reference sequence). Trimming took off 6 bases at V and 4 bases at J, with 7 bases between the two ends. The CDR3 loop spans 11 amino acids. The CDR3 nucleotides are TGCAGTGCCGCTCGGAATCAGCCCCAGCATTTT. Encoded protein: CSAARNQPQHF.

The V and J genes are TRBV28 and TRBJ2-2; D is perhaps TRBD1 (6 bases). The V gene's germline CDR1 is MDHEN and CDR2 SYDVKM. This CDR3 has 14 residues. CDR3 nucleotide sequence: TGTGGGACCTTGGGCAGGGGGAACACCGGGGAGCTGTTTTTT. Encoded protein: CGTLGRGNTGELFF.

V and J are TRBV5-1 and TRBJ2-1, with 15 bases that match TRBD2. Germline-derived CDR1 and CDR2 are SGHRS and YFSETQ. There are 16 residues in the CDR3. The junction had 9 bases not matched to a gene; V was cut back by 7 bases and J by 7 bases. The CDR3 reads CASREGGLAGGNEQFF. The CDR3 region has the DNA TGCGCCAGCCGCGAAGGAGGACTAGCGGGAGGGAATGAGCAGTTCTTC.

This rearrangement joins TRBV7-2 to TRBJ2-2, with D tentatively TRBD2 (5 bases). CDR1 and CDR2 (germline): SGHTA, FQGNSA. The CDR3 consists of 12 residues. The ends were cut back, 4 bases at V and 5 bases at J, with 5 bases in the middle. DNA for the CDR3: TGTGCCAGCAGCTGGAGGACCGGGGAGCTGTTTTTT. It is translated as CASSWRTGELFF.

The V gene is TRBV2, the J gene TRBJ2-3, with a possible D match to TRBD2 (6 bases). The V gene's germline CDR1 is SNHLY and CDR2 FYNNEI. V gave up 1 base and J gave up 6 bases, with 20 bases separating them. The CDR3 covers 17 residues. CDR3 residues: CASSEVGTAVGGDTQYF. DNA of the CDR3: TGTGCCAGCAGTGAAGTAGGGACCGCTGTTGGAGGGGATACGCAGTATTTT.

The genes are TRBV7-2 and TRBJ2-1; D remains unclear. CDR3 size: 15 residues. Germline V gives CDR1 SGHTA, CDR2 FQGNSA. The V gene lost 5 bases and the J gene lost 6 bases, with 17 bases spanning the gap. The CDR3 is CASSPGPDPRNEQFF. The CDR3 DNA reads TGTGCCAGCAGCCCGGGCCCCGACCCCCGCAATGAGCAGTTCTTC.

The rearrangement uses TRBV28 and TRBJ1-5; maybe TRBD1 (5 bases). Germline V lookup: CDR1 MDHEN, CDR2 SYDVKM. Trimming removed 2 bases from V and 7 bases from J, with 18 bases in between. The CDR3 is 16 residues long. The CDR3 loop is CASSLGGVGERQPQHF. The CDR3 DNA sequence: TGTGCCAGCAGTTTAGGGGGAGTAGGGGAGCGCCAGCCCCAGCATTTT.

The chain joins TRBV4-2 to TRBJ1-2; TRBD1 might be the D (6 bases). With 0 bases removed from V and 4 bases from J, the gap between germline ends came to 18 bases. Germline lookup yields CDR1 LGHNA and CDR2 YNFKEQ. The CDR3 runs to 17 residues. The CDR3 DNA sequence: TGTGCCAGCAGCCAAGATTCGGCAGGGGTGGCCGTCTATGGCTACACCTTC. This translates into CASSQDSAGVAVYGYTF.

In regard to this clone: An end of the junction does not agree with germline; a read error may underlie this. This chain uses TRBV14 with TRBJ1-2; D might be TRBD1 (6 bases). The germline V gene has CDR1 SGHDN and CDR2 FVKESK. The CDR3 covers 12 residues. The DNA of the CDR3 is TGTGCCAGCAGCCAAGTGACAGGACGGGACTCCTTC. Its protein product is CASSQVTGRDSF.

The chain uses TRBV5-1 and TRBJ2-5; 9 bases fit TRBD1. Germline CDR1 is SGHRS and CDR2 is YFSETQ. The CDR3 length is 16 residues. With V trimmed by 0 bases and J by 4 bases, 7 bases remained unmatched. CDR3 residues: CASSLEGQGSLETQYF. CDR3 bases: TGCGCCAGCAGCTTGGAGGGACAGGGCTCCCTAGAGACCCAGTACTTC.

This sequence joins TRBV7-3 and TRBJ2-1; 11 bases match TRBD2. Germline CDR1 is SGHTA and CDR2 is FQGTGA. The CDR3 runs 16 residues. V lost 5 bases and J lost 7; bases outside the gene matches: 10. CDR3 bases: TGTGCCAGCAGCCGAACCCGGCTAGCGGGAGGTAATGAGCAGTTCTTC. Residues: CASSRTRLAGGNEQFF.